Listed below are T cell receptor beta chains from one sample, sequenced in a study of T cell responses to AZD1222 COVID-19 vaccine. TCRdb's table, derived via immunoSEQ multiplex PCR, lists solely in-frame clones and lacks some. The profile shows roughly 80,000 clones, over 80% of them singletons. The input for sequencing was peripheral blood, taken on day 0 of AZD1222 vaccination. These receptors were collected from an adult in good health. CDR3s include the opening cysteine and the closing phenylalanine or tryptophan. The D gene is left open where the match is weak. Not all rows give a size; the values are once, few, many and, for expanded clones, a class.

J gene | clone size | V gene | D gene | CDR3 protein | CDR3 DNA
TRBJ2-2 | NA | TRBV19 | NA | CASSLTGTTGELFF | TGTGCCAGTAGTTTAACAGGGACCACCGGGGAGCTGTTTTTT
TRBJ1-1 | NA | TRBV12-3/TRBV12-4 | NA | CASSLYRNTEAFF | TGTGCCAGCAGTTTGTACCGGAACACTGAAGCTTTCTTT
TRBJ2-1 | few | TRBV18 | NA | CASSPPGQGGNEQFF | TGTGCCAGCTCACCTCCAGGGCAGGGGGGCAATGAGCAGTTCTTC
TRBJ2-5 | NA | TRBV4-1 | NA | CASSQGGGQETQYF | TGCGCCAGCAGCCAAGGTGGGGGACAAGAGACCCAGTACTTC
TRBJ2-1 | NA | TRBV5-6 | NA | CASSFDRYNEQFF | TGTGCCAGCAGCTTTGACAGGTACAATGAGCAGTTCTTC
TRBJ1-5 | NA | TRBV19 | TRBD1 | CASSGQAEGQPQHF | TGTGCCAGTAGCGGACAGGCCGAAGGGCAGCCCCAGCATTTT
TRBJ1-4 | few | TRBV15 | TRBD1 | CATRHRGLTNEKLFF | TGTGCCACCAGGCACAGGGGGCTAACTAATGAAAAACTGTTTTTT
TRBJ2-7 | NA | TRBV10-1 | TRBD1 | CASSELWTGYEQYF | TGCGCCAGCAGTGAGTTGTGGACAGGCTACGAGCAGTACTTC
TRBJ1-3 | NA | TRBV4-1 | NA | CASSQEGEGLPGNTIYF | TGCGCCAGCAGCCAAGAAGGTGAGGGGCTCCCTGGAAACACCATATATTTT
TRBJ2-1 | NA | TRBV10-3 | TRBD2 | CAISESGTSGGGSYNEQFF | TGTGCCATCAGTGAGTCCGGGACTAGCGGGGGGGGCTCCTACAATGAGCAGTTCTTC
TRBJ1-1 | NA | TRBV4-3 | NA | CASSQSDRFQAEAFF | TGCGCCAGCAGCCAATCAGACAGGTTTCAGGCTGAAGCTTTCTTT
TRBJ2-3 | NA | TRBV9 | NA | CASSSRGRTDTQYF | TGTGCCAGCAGCTCGCGGGGGCGCACAGATACGCAGTATTTT
TRBJ2-7 | NA | TRBV5-1 | TRBD2 | CASSLTLLAGAAYEQYF | TGCGCCAGCAGCTTAACCCTACTAGCGGGGGCCGCCTACGAGCAGTACTTC
TRBJ1-2 | NA | TRBV13 | TRBD1 | CASSLGGTGDYGYTF | TGTGCCAGCAGCTTGGGTGGAACAGGGGACTATGGCTACACCTTC
TRBJ2-3 | NA | TRBV18 | TRBD2 | CASSPLRLAGDPDTQYF | TGTGCCAGCTCACCACTAAGACTAGCGGGAGACCCAGATACGCAGTATTTT
TRBJ1-2 | NA | TRBV6-2/TRBV6-3 | NA | CASSYNSYGYTF | TGTGCCAGCAGTTACAACTCCTATGGCTACACCTTC
TRBJ1-2 | NA | TRBV12-3/TRBV12-4 | NA | CASSFLQGGSYTF | TGTGCCAGCAGTTTTCTACAGGGCGGAAGCTACACCTTC
TRBJ1-1 | NA | TRBV5-1 | NA | CASSLLPMNTEAFF | TGCGCCAGCAGCTTGCTGCCAATGAACACTGAAGCTTTCTTT
TRBJ2-5 | medium-sized | TRBV7-2 | TRBD1 | CASSLGGTGVQETQYF | TGTGCCAGCAGCTTAGGAGGGACAGGGGTGCAAGAGACCCAGTACTTC
TRBJ1-2 | NA | TRBV10-1 | NA | CASSGELGYGYTF | TGCGCCAGCAGTGGGGAGCTCGGCTATGGCTACACCTTC
TRBJ1-2 | NA | TRBV27 | TRBD1 | CASRPGTGGVYGYTF | TGTGCCAGCAGACCCGGGACAGGGGGTGTCTATGGCTACACCTTC
TRBJ2-1 | NA | TRBV7-9 | TRBD1 | CASSLGGQGINEQFF | TGTGCCAGCAGCTTAGGGGGACAGGGGATCAATGAGCAGTTCTTC
TRBJ2-3 | NA | TRBV7-9 | NA | CASSFGAQGTDTQYF | TGTGCCAGCAGCTTTGGGGCGCAAGGGACAGATACGCAGTATTTT
TRBJ1-1 | NA | TRBV2 | TRBD1 | CASFRGQSGEAFF | TGTGCCAGCTTTAGGGGACAGTCGGGTGAAGCTTTCTTT
TRBJ2-7 | NA | TRBV6-2/TRBV6-3 | NA | CASSLIYEQYF | TGTGCCAGCAGTTTGATCTACGAGCAGTACTTC
TRBJ2-5 | NA | TRBV11-3 | TRBD1 | CASGPLDRGQETQYF | TGTGCCAGCGGACCCCTGGACAGGGGCCAAGAGACCCAGTACTTC
TRBJ2-7 | NA | TRBV30 | NA | CAWSPSGHEQYF | TGTGCCTGGAGCCCCAGCGGCCACGAGCAGTACTTC
TRBJ2-1 | NA | TRBV29-1 | TRBD2 | CSVGTSGYNEQFF | TGCAGCGTCGGGACTAGCGGTTACAATGAGCAGTTCTTC
TRBJ1-3 | once | TRBV9 | NA | CASSVAGAGNTIYF | TGTGCCAGCAGCGTAGCCGGGGCTGGAAACACCATATATTTT
TRBJ2-1 | NA | TRBV7-9 | TRBD1 | CASSFRDRGRNEQFF | TGTGCCAGCAGCTTCCGGGACAGGGGACGCAATGAGCAGTTCTTC
TRBJ1-5 | NA | TRBV15 | TRBD1 | CATSRDLRDRSSQPQHF | TGTGCCACCAGCAGAGATCTCCGGGACAGGTCAAGTCAGCCCCAGCATTTT
TRBJ2-5 | NA | TRBV6-2/TRBV6-3 | NA | CASSYIETQYF | TGTGCCAGCAGTTACATAGAGACCCAGTACTTC
TRBJ1-1 | NA | TRBV2 | NA | CASRYRVGGTEAFF | TGTGCCAGCAGGTACAGGGTGGGGGGAACTGAAGCTTTCTTT
TRBJ1-1 | NA | TRBV30 | NA | CAWSFDTEAFF | TGTGCCTGGAGTTTTGACACTGAAGCTTTCTTT
TRBJ2-5 | NA | TRBV19 | NA | CASSIGFRNEGQYF | TGTGCCAGTAGTATAGGGTTTAGAAATGAGGGCCAGTACTTC
TRBJ1-2 | NA | TRBV4-3 | TRBD1 | CASSQADRDRGGYTF | TGCGCCAGCAGCCAGGCTGACAGGGACCGAGGGGGCTACACCTTC
TRBJ2-3 | NA | TRBV13 | TRBD2 | CASSSPPSGGPDTQYF | TGTGCCAGCAGCTCCCCCCCTAGCGGGGGCCCAGATACGCAGTATTTT
TRBJ2-4 | few | TRBV14 | NA | CASSQGGWIQYF | TGTGCCAGCAGCCAAGGCGGCTGGATTCAGTACTTC
TRBJ2-3 | NA | TRBV19 | NA | CASSLLAAGDGDTQYF | TGTGCCAGTAGTTTATTGGCGGCAGGGGACGGGGATACGCAGTATTTT
TRBJ1-1 | NA | TRBV12-3/TRBV12-4 | NA | CASSVGLSTEAFF | TGTGCCAGCAGTGTGGGATTGAGCACTGAAGCTTTCTTT
TRBJ2-3 | NA | TRBV5-1 | TRBD2 | CASSAGTSGGTDTQYF | TGCGCCAGCAGCGCTGGGACTAGCGGAGGCACAGATACGCAGTATTTT
TRBJ2-5 | NA | TRBV19 | NA | CASTLPGEETQYF | TGTGCCAGTACCCTGCCGGGCGAGGAGACCCAGTACTTC